This T cell receptor beta chain came from a study of cytomegalovirus exposure and HLA in healthy donors. Primers for the PCR totalled 60 Vbeta and 13 Jbeta. The method was immunoSEQ multiplex PCR; TCRdb's version includes in-frame clones alone and lacks a portion of them. The sample records some 89,000 clones, around four fifths being singletons. This CDR3 is 14 amino acids long. The junction had 6 bases not matched to a gene; V was cut back by 8 bases and J by 5 bases. Germline loops: CDR1 MDHEN, CDR2 SYDVKM. The sequencing sample was made of PBMCs. The J gene is TRBJ2-3, the V gene TRBV28; 11 bases match TRBD1. The receptor was derived from a woman aged 40 to 50 in good health and CMV-seropositive. CDR3 nucleotide sequence: TGTGCCAGCTACGGGACAGGGGGTAGAGATACGCAGTATTTT. Translation gives CASYGTGGRDTQYF.